This T cell receptor beta chain appears in the sequencing data of a study of T cell responses to AZD1222 COVID-19 vaccine. This clone is a singleton in its sample. Germline V CDR1 and CDR2: MDHEN, SYDVKM. This CDR3 is built from 19 residues. The J segment lost 8 bases and the V segment lost 0 bases, leaving 18 bases of the junction unmatched. This table comes from immunoSEQ multiplex PCR, and its TCRdb copy is limited to in-frame clones, with some not included. The sample lists 90,000 to 120,000 clones, approximately 90% occurring once. The TCR was taken from an adult in good health. The rearrangement joins TRBV28 to TRBJ1-2; TRBD1 matches 10 bases. This sample comprised peripheral blood, obtained on day 0 of MenACWY control vaccination. CDR3: CASSLWLTGTGVLLGGYTF. In DNA, the CDR3 is TGTGCCAGCAGTTTATGGCTGACCGGGACAGGGGTTTTATTGGGCGGCTACACCTTC.